The text below deals with one T cell receptor beta chain. No antigen is known for it. No much larger clone exists at a distance of one base, and base qualities are not known. TCR CDR3 regions were amplified from genomic DNA by multiplex PCR using the deep immunoSEQ assay. Extracted genomic DNA from each cell subset was spread evenly across all wells of several immunoSEQ 96-well plates, with each plate serving as a replicate. For sorted subsets, about 220 ng of genomic DNA, equivalent to around 29,000 T cell genomes, went into each replicate PCR. The purified libraries were quantified using a Qubit 3.0 fluorometer, sized with a Bioanalyzer 2100, and then quantified again using the KAPA Library Quantification kit. Every immunoSEQ 96-well plate was sequenced on a dedicated single-read 150-cycle Illumina NextSeq 550 flow cell. Under the source paper's analysis protocol: Because only junctional sequences without quality scores were contained in the immunoSEQ output, filtering matching that applied to full-length reads could not be performed. To assign V/J genes and CDR3, sequences were annotated against IMGT germline references using PyIR, a Python wrapper for IgBLAST v1.9. Reads with weak V/J assignments (E-value above 1e-6), missing CDR3, stop codons, out-of-frame junctions, or ambiguous translated residues were removed. V3J clonotypes were defined as sequences sharing an identical inferred V gene, J gene, and CDR3 amino acid sequence. Percentage overlap between repertoires was calculated by dividing the number of shared unique clonotypes by the size of the smaller repertoire. Three approaches were used to assess repertoire richness: RTK rarefaction, the Chao1 estimator, and Recon v2.1 estimates of unobserved clonotypes. OLGA was used to compute generation probabilities for all TCRbeta clonotypes that the gDNA method yielded from a handful of donors. The immuneACCESS repertoire file appears here via TCRdb, limited to in-frame rearrangements. These files lack a portion of the clones; in checked studies, under half of the deficit traces to unresolved V genes, and the cause of the others is not known. That table furnishes V, J and clone size, whereas the DNA furnished D and trimming. Within this sample are roughly 1 million clones, with about 76% of them counted one time only. Approximately 1.3% of the sample is in the top ten clones.

These data belong to a study of shared clonotypes between healthy human individuals (dated by TCRdb to 2018 to 2020). Notes on the research overall: The cohort included a few men and a couple of women between 18 and 49 years of age. To estimate repertoire size and how much clonotype sharing occurs between individuals, the study deeply sequenced the blood TCR repertoires of several healthy adults. For each donor, CD4 naive and CD4 memory were each run on three plates, CD8 naive on two plates, and CD8 memory on one plate. Libraries were prepared and TCR repertoires were sequenced by different laboratories using diverse techniques, in order to increase sequencing depth and limit assay-specific biases. Per donor, leukapheresis produced somewhere between about 0.9 and 9 billion PBMCs.

Here is what the overall study found, with its caveats: Higher generation probabilities were observed for clonotypes shared by all four sorted-subset donors than for non-shared clonotypes. Naive subsets generally had larger estimated clonotype richness than memory subsets did. Sharing across several donors was observed for about 4.8% of naive CD4, over 3% of naive CD8, 2% to 2.5% of memory CD4, and about 0.38% of memory CD8 clonotypes. Even with the large sequencing depth, rarefaction of the sorted-subset datasets indicated that sequencing was incomplete. The genetic and exposure-history diversity represented was limited by the small number of donors. Based on pairwise subsampling, the degree of clonotype sharing among donors was expected to be affected by sequencing depth. Only blood was sampled, and tissue TCR repertoires likely differ from those in blood.

Donors were healthy HIV-negative adults with no recently reported acute infections or vaccinations. Only Caucasian adults living in Nashville, Tennessee, USA were represented among the donors. CD4+ T cells were enriched by magnetic negative selection; naive cells were then positively selected on CD45RA, and the negative fraction formed the memory subset. After blood collection by leukapheresis, PBMCs were isolated using Ficoll-Histopaque density gradient centrifugation and then cryopreserved in the vapor phase of liquid nitrogen. Purity and quantity of every magnetically sorted T cell population were checked by analytical flow cytometry. From each sorted fraction, genomic DNA was isolated and quantified by UV absorbance on a Nanodrop 2000c. As encoded in the germline V gene, CDR1 is SNHLY while CDR2 is FYNNEI. V is reduced by 5 bases and J by 5 bases, leaving a spacing of 10 bases between them. Inclusive of the bounding cysteine and phenylalanine, the CDR3 is 14 residues long. The sequence is cut down to CDR3 DNA, 42 bases in frame from base 1.

The rearranged chain carries TRBV2 and TRBJ1-6; the D gene identity is not certain. Source material: memory CD4+ T cells sorted from blood. The cell subset or site label, as the study defines it: CD45RA-negative fraction. This sequence originates from a man aged 18 to 29 in good health. The CDR3 has the sequence CASSYQPNNSPLHF. In nucleotide form, the sequence is TGTGCCAGCAGTTACCAGCCCAATAATTCACCCCTCCACTTT.